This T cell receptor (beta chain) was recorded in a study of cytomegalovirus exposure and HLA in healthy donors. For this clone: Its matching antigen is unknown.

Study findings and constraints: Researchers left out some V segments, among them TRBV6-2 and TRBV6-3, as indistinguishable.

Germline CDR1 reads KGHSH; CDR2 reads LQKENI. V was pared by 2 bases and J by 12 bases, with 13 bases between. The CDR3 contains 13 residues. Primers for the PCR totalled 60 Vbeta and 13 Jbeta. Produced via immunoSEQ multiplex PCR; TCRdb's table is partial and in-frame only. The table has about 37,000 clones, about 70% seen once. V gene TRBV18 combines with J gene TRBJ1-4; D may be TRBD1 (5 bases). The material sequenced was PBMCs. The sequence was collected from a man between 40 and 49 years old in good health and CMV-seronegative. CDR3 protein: CASSPGLQGQLFF. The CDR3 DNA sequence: TGTGCCAGCTCACCAGGGCTTCAGGGCCAACTGTTTTTT.